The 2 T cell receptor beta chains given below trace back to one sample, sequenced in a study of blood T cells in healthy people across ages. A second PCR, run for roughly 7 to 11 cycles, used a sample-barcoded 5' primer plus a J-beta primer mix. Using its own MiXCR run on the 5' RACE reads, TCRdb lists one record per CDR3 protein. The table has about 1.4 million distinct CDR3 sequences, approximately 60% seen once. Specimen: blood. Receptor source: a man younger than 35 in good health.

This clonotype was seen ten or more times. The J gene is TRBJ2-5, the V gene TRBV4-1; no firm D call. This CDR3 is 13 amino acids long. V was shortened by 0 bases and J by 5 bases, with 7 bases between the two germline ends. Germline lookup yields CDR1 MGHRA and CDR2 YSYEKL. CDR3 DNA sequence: TGCGCCAGCAGCCAAGAAGGCTGGGAGACCCAGTACTTC. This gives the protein CASSQEGWETQYF.

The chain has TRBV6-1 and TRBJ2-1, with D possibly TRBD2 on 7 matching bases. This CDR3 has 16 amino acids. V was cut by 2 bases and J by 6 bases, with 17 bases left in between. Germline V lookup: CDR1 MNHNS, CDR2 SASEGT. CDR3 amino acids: CASSEIVEGGLNEQFF. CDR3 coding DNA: TGTGCCAGCAGTGAAATTGTCGAGGGGGGGCTCAATGAGCAGTTCTTC.